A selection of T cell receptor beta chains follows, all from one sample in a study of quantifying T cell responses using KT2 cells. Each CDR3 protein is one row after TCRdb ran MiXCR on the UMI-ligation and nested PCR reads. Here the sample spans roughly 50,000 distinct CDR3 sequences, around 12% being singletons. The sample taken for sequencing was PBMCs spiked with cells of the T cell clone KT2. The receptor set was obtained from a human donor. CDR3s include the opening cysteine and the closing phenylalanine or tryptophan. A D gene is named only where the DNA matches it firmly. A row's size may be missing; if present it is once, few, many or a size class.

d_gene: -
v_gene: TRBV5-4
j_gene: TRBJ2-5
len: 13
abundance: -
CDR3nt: TGTGCCAGCAGCTTGGGGATCCAAGAGACCCAGTACTTC
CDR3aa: CASSLGIQETQYF

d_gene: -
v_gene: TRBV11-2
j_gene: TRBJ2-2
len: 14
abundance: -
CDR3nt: TGTGCCAGCAGCCGAGGGCTAGCTGGCGGGGAGCTGTTTTTT
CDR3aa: CASSRGLAGGELFF

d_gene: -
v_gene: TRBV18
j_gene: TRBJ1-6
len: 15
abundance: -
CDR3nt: TGTGCCAGCTCACGGTCGGGGCAGGATAATTCACCCCTCCACTTT
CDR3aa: CASSRSGQDNSPLHF

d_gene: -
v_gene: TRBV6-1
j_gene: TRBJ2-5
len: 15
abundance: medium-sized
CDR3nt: TGTGCCAGCAGTGAAGTCTCCGGGGGCGGGGAGACCCAGTACTTC
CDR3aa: CASSEVSGGGETQYF

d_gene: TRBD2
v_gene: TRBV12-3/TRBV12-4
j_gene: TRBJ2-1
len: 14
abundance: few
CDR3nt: TGTGCCAGCTCGCTAGCGGGAAGGATGAATGAGCAGTTCTTC
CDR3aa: CASSLAGRMNEQFF

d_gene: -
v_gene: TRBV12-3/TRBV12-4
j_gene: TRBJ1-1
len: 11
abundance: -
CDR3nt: TGTGCCAGCAGGTCCCTAGCCGGAGCTTTCTTT
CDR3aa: CASRSLAGAFF

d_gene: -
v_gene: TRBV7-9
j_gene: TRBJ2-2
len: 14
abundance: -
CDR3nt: TGTGCCAGCAGCTTACTAGTGCGGTCCGGGGAGCTGTTTTTT
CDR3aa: CASSLLVRSGELFF

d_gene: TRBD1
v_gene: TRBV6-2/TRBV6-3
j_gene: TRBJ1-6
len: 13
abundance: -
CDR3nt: TGTGCCAGCCGGGACAGGGTCTATTCACCCCTCCACTTT
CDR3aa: CASRDRVYSPLHF

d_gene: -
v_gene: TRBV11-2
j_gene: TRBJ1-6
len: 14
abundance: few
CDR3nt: TGTGCCAGCAGCTTCGAGGCGCAGAGTTCACCCCTCCACTTT
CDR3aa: CASSFEAQSSPLHF

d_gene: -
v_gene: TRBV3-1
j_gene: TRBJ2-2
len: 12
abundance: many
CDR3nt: TGTGCCAGCGGGAGCCAGGCCGGGGAGCTGTTTTTT
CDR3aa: CASGSQAGELFF

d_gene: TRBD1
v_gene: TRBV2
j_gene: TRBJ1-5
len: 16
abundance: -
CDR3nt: TGTGCCAGTCACTCAGCAGGGGGTACTAGCAATCAGCCCCAGCATTTT
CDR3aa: CASHSAGGTSNQPQHF